This entry is about one T cell receptor (beta chain). Germline CDR1 is SGHTA and CDR2 is FQGNSA. V lost 3 bases and J lost 2, with 10 bases in between. The CDR3 has 14 amino acids. TCRdb redid the calling of the 5' RACE reads with MiXCR, one entry per CDR3 protein. The sample contains under 900,000 distinct CDR3 sequences, 12% of which appear only once. The source of the sample is a study of identical twins. This sample also belongs to another study, concerning yellow fever vaccine responses in identical twins.

Sequenced sample: PBMCs. The sequence derives from a young woman in good health. This sequence joins TRBV7-2 and TRBJ1-2; D ambiguous. The CDR3 bases are TGTGCCAGCAGCTTGTCTCAGTTGAACTATGGCTACACCTTC. Translation gives CASSLSQLNYGYTF.